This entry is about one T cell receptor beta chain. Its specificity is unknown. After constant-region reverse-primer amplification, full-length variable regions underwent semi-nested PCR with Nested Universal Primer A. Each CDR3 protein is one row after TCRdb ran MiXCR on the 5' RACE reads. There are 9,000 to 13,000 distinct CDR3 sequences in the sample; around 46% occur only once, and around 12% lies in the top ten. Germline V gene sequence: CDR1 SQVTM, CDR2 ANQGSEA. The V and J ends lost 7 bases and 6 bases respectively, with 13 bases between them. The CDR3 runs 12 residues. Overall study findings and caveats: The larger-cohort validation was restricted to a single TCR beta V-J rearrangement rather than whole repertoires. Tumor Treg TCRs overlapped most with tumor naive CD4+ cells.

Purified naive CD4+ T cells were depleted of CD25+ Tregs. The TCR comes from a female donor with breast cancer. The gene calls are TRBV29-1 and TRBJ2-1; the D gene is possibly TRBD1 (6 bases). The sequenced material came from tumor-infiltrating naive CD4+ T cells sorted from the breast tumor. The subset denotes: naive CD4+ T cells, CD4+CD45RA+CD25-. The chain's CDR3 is CSGFRGSNEQFF. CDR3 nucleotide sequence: TGCAGCGGCTTCAGGGGTAGCAATGAGCAGTTCTTC.